The 9 T cell receptor beta chains below all came from one sample that was sequenced in a study of T cells after yellow fever vaccination. TCRdb ran MiXCR on the 5' RACE reads and lists one entry per CDR3 protein. The sample shows 100,000 to 150,000 distinct CDR3 sequences, around 9.8% of them seen only once. This sample comprised CD8+ T cells sorted from PBMCs, obtained on the day of the yellow fever booster vaccination. Receptors originate from a man in his late teens or twenties who received the YFV17D yellow fever vaccine.

This clonotype was picked up many times. The gene calls are TRBV12-3 or TRBV12-4 and TRBJ2-7; TRBD2 agrees at 8 bases. The CDR3 extends over 13 amino acids. The junction had 4 bases not matched to a gene; V was cut back by 3 bases and J by 6 bases. This CDR3 is CASSLGGGFEQYV. CDR3 DNA: TGTGCCAGCAGTTTGGGCGGGGGGTTCGAGCAGTACGTC.

V gene TRBV28 combines with J gene TRBJ1-1; no reliable D call. CDR1 and CDR2 from the germline V gene are MDHEN and SYDVKM. The V end lost 1 base, the J end lost 11 bases, and 8 bases lay between the germline ends. This CDR3 spans 11 amino acids. Written as DNA, the CDR3 is TGTGCCAGCAGTTTATCAGTTGAGGCTTTCTTT. This translates into CASSLSVEAFF.

This clonotype has more than one count but fewer than ten. The genes are TRBV9 and TRBJ2-2; D ambiguous. The V and J ends lost 0 bases and 0 bases respectively, with 15 bases between them. Germline V gene sequence: CDR1 SGDLS, CDR2 YYNGEE. CDR3 size: 18 residues. In DNA form, the CDR3 reads TGTGCCAGCAGCGTAGATGGAAGAGCGAGATCGAACACCGGGGAGCTGTTTTTT. Amino acid sequence: CASSVDGRARSNTGELFF. Full variable domain (outside the CDR3, taken from reference TRBV9 and TRBJ2-2): DSGVTQTPKHLITATGQRVTLRCSPRSGDLSVYWYQQSLDQGLQFLIQYYNGEERAKGNILERFSAQQFPDLHSELNLSSLELGDSALYFCASSVDGRARSNTGELFFGEGSRLTVL.

This clonotype was observed a few times. The rearrangement links TRBV6-1 to TRBJ1-1; maybe TRBD1 (6 bases). CDR1 and CDR2 (germline): MNHNS, SASEGT. The CDR3 is 13 amino acids. The V end lost 6 bases, the J end lost 4 bases, and 12 bases lay between the germline ends. The DNA for the CDR3 is TGTGCCAGCAGCGATACAGGGAGCACTGAAGCTTTCTTT. Translating gives CASSDTGSTEAFF.

The chain has TRBV6-2 or TRBV6-3 and TRBJ1-6; 7 bases agree with TRBD1. This CDR3 is built from 14 residues. Per the germline V gene, CDR1 is MNHEY and CDR2 is SVGEGT. The V segment lost 2 bases and the J segment 6 bases; nucleotides outside the gene matches: 1. The CDR3 DNA reads as TGTGCCAGCAGTTACGGGGACAGTAATTCACCCCTCCACTTT. This encodes CASSYGDSNSPLHF.

A few counts support this clonotype. This sequence joins TRBV12-3 or TRBV12-4 and TRBJ1-6; TRBD1 is a possible D gene (5 bases). Trimming left V 1 base short and J 2 bases short, with 6 bases between. The CDR3 totals 15 residues. The CDR3 here is CASSLGTTYNSPLHF. The CDR3 DNA reads as TGTGCCAGCAGTTTAGGGACAACCTATAATTCACCCCTCCACTTT.

This clonotype was detected a few times. V gene TRBV6-6 combines with J gene TRBJ1-2; D uncertain. V lost 6 bases to trimming and J lost 3 bases, with 11 bases between them. CDR3 length: 13 residues. Looked up from germline, CDR1 is MNHNY and CDR2 is SVGAGI (reference sequence). Here the CDR3 reads CASRPGWDYGYTF. Here the CDR3 DNA reads TGTGCCAGCAGACCGGGATGGGACTATGGCTACACCTTC.

The V call is TRBV6-5, the J call TRBJ2-7; the D gene is possibly TRBD1 (6 bases). The CDR3 has 13 residues. Trimming took off 5 bases at V and 2 bases at J, with 10 bases between the two ends. The V gene's germline CDR1 is MNHEY and CDR2 SVGAGI. The CDR3 loop reads CASSPQGPYEQYF. CDR3 DNA sequence: TGTGCCAGCAGTCCACAGGGTCCCTACGAGCAGTACTTC.

This clonotype was seen ten or more times. The chain links TRBV5-6 to TRBJ2-3; 11 nucleotides match TRBD2. The CDR3 has 16 residues. Germline assignment: CDR1 SGHDT and CDR2 YYEEEE. Unmatched junction bases numbered 8, after V lost 3 bases and J lost 5 bases. CDR3: CASSSLLAGERDTQYF. The DNA for the CDR3 is TGTGCCAGCAGCTCGTTACTAGCGGGGGAACGAGATACGCAGTATTTT.